A single sample is the source of the 19 T cell receptor beta chains below, sequenced in a study of immune heterogeneity within non-small cell lung tumors. Template came from bulk tumor genomic DNA, at 600 ng per sample. Doctors removed several biopsies from each primary tumor during surgery, keeping them far apart. Each patient presented with untreated, newly diagnosed non-small cell lung cancer and received curative surgery. Amplification of the TCR beta CDR3 was achieved through multiplex PCR with 32 V and 13 J primers. TCRdb independently ran MiXCR on the multiplex PCR reads; one entry per CDR3 protein. The sample consists of about 4,600 distinct CDR3 sequences, 30% to 35% of them appearing once. The sample consisted of lung tumor tissue. The receptors come from a woman aged 45 to 65 with non-small cell lung cancer.

Details on this clonotype: Being one base from a much bigger clone, this may be a read error. This sequence joins TRBV12-3 or TRBV12-4 and TRBJ2-1; either TRBD1 or TRBD2 may supply D (5 bases each). CDR3 size: 15 residues. This chain's CDR3 is CTSSSSGTSYNEQFF. CDR3 in DNA: TGTACCAGCAGCTCCTCCGGGACCTCCTACAATGAGCAGTTCTTC.

By share of the sample, this clonotype is medium-sized (0.01 to 0.1%). Here the CDR3 DNA reads TGCAGTGCTAGGCAGGGGCCAGGGCAGCCCCAGCATTTT. Its protein product is CSARQGPGQPQHF. The chain is built from TRBV20-1 and TRBJ1-5, with D perhaps matching TRBD1 (6 bases). Germline V gene data show CDR1 as DFQATT and CDR2 as SNEGSKA (reference sequence). Trimming left V 3 bases short and J 7 bases short, with 13 bases between. CDR3 length: 13 residues.

The chain combines TRBV4-1 with TRBJ2-3, with 9 bases identical to TRBD2. CDR1 is MGHRA and CDR2 is YSYEKL in the germline V gene. V trimming: 9 bases; J trimming: 5 bases; junction bases outside the gene matches: 9. The CDR3 has 14 amino acids. In DNA form, the CDR3 reads TGCGCCAGTCGGGTAGCGGGAGTTGGAGATACGCAGTATTTT. Translating it yields CASRVAGVGDTQYF.

The gene calls are TRBV18 and TRBJ1-5, with D possibly matching TRBD1 (5 bases). The CDR3 has 14 residues. Germline V gene data show CDR1 as KGHSH and CDR2 as LQKENI. Trimming removed 4 bases from V and 3 bases from J, with 10 bases in between. CDR3 nucleotides: TGTGCCAGCTCACTAGAGGGGATCAATCAGCCCCAGCATTTT. Translation gives CASSLEGINQPQHF.

Notes on this clonotype: At one of its ends the junction is not consistent with the germline gene, which may arise from a read error. The V and J genes are TRBV9 and TRBJ2-5, with a weak D call TRBD1 (5 bases). The germline V gene has CDR1 SGDLS and CDR2 YYNGEE. There are 15 residues in the CDR3. In DNA form, the CDR3 reads TGTGCCAGCAGCGTAGCGGACACGTACCATGAGACCCAGTACTTC. Residues: CASSVADTYHETQYF.

Comment on this clonotype: A much larger clone differs by one base, so this may be a read error. The V gene is TRBV28, the J gene TRBJ1-6; perhaps TRBD1 as D (5 bases). Trimming pared 6 bases from V and 4 bases from J, leaving 19 bases between. The length of the CDR3 is 17 residues. The germline CDR1 and CDR2 sequences are MDHEN and SYDVKM. CDR3: CASRQRRGVTYNSPLHF. The CDR3 bases are TGTGCCAGCAGACAACGGCGGGGGGTCACGTATAATTCACCCCTCCACTTT.

This clonotype was seen more than once but under ten times. V gene TRBV2 combines with J gene TRBJ1-1; D unresolved. The CDR3 covers 12 residues. The V gene's germline CDR1 is SNHLY and CDR2 FYNNEI. The V end was cut by 6 bases, the J end by 5 bases, with 10 bases between. CDR3 sequence reads: CASSGDGTEAFF. The DNA for the CDR3 is TGTGCCAGCAGCGGAGACGGAACTGAAGCTTTCTTT.

The chain carries TRBV30 and TRBJ2-7, with 10 bases lining up with TRBD2. This CDR3 comprises 15 residues. Germline CDR1 GTSNPN, CDR2 SVGIG (reference sequence). With V trimmed by 4 bases and J by 6 bases, 12 bases remained unmatched. CDR3 amino acids: CAWNLRLAGEGEQYF. CDR3 DNA sequence: TGTGCCTGGAATCTGAGGCTAGCGGGAGAAGGCGAGCAGTACTTC.

With respect to this clonotype: At one end, the junction sequence differs from germline, possibly due to a read error. The chain has TRBV6-6 and TRBJ2-2, with 7 bases that match TRBD2. Germline V gives CDR1 MNHNY, CDR2 SVGAGI (reference sequence). The CDR3 is made up of 16 amino acids. The CDR3, as DNA: TGTGCCAGCAGTTATCCGAGCGGGGTCAACACCGTGGAGCTGTTTTTT. Protein sequence: CASSYPSGVNTVELFF.

V and J are TRBV5-6 and TRBJ2-5; 8 positions match TRBD1. Per germline, CDR1 SGHDT and CDR2 YYEEEE. CDR3 length equals 14 residues. The V gene end was trimmed by 2 bases and the J gene end by 1 base; junction bases not matched to a gene: 1. As DNA, the CDR3 is TGTGCCAGCAGCTTCGGACAGGGCCAAGAGACCCAGTACTTC. Protein: CASSFGQGQETQYF. Variable domain in full (rest from reference TRBV5-6 and TRBJ2-5): DAGVTQSPTHLIKTRGQQVTLRCSPKSGHDTVSWYQQALGQGPQFIFQYYEEEERQRGNFPDRFSGHQFPNYSSELNVNALLLGDSALYLCASSFGQGQETQYFGPGTRLLVL.

As for this clonotype: Just one base apart from a much larger clone, this may be a read error. This chain connects TRBV11-2 to TRBJ2-2; maybe TRBD2 (5 bases). The V end lost 6 bases, the J end lost 5 bases, and 10 bases lay between the germline ends. The CDR3 totals 13 residues. The V gene's germline CDR1 is SGHAT and CDR2 FQNNGV. The CDR3 spells CASRSRGTGELFF. The CDR3 DNA reads TGTGCCAGCAGGTCACGGGGAACCGGGGAGCTGTTTTTT.

In its sample, this clonotype is medium-sized. The rearrangement joins TRBV6-1 to TRBJ2-6; D is undetermined. Trimming pared 3 bases from V and 4 bases from J, leaving 10 bases between. Germline V gene sequence: CDR1 MNHNS, CDR2 SASEGT. The CDR3 covers 15 residues. The CDR3 region is CASSEYSTGANVLTF. As DNA, the CDR3 is TGTGCCAGCAGTGAGTACAGTACCGGGGCCAACGTCCTGACTTTC.

This chain uses TRBV7-2 with TRBJ1-5; D call uncertain. CDR1 is SGHTA, CDR2 FQGNSA, per germline. Trimming left V 5 bases short and J 3 bases short, with 8 bases between. The CDR3 contains 13 residues. The DNA of the CDR3 is TGTGCCAGCAGCGTTGAAGTCAATCAGCCCCAGCATTTT. Its protein is CASSVEVNQPQHF.

The chain uses TRBV18 and TRBJ1-1, with D perhaps matching TRBD1 (5 bases). The length of the CDR3 is 15 residues. Per germline, CDR1 KGHSH and CDR2 LQKENI. V was cut by 3 bases and J by 5 bases, with 16 bases left in between. The DNA for the CDR3 is TGTGCCAGCTCACCCCTCCCCCGGGGGGGTACTGAAGCTTTCTTT. It is translated as CASSPLPRGGTEAFF.

Details on this clonotype: A read error may be the cause here, since a much bigger clone is one base away. This chain joins TRBV5-1 and TRBJ2-3; 7 nucleotides line up with TRBD1. The CDR3 has 15 residues. Germline V gene data show CDR1 as SGHRS and CDR2 as YFSETQ. The CDR3 nucleotides read TGCGCCAACAGCATTGGGACAGCGAGCACAGATACGCAGTATTTT. This codes for CANSIGTASTDTQYF.

There are a few counts of this clonotype. The chain recombines TRBV7-8 with TRBJ2-1, with TRBD1 matching over 9 bases. Germline loops: CDR1 SGHVS, CDR2 FQNEAQ. The CDR3 totals 16 residues. With 1 base clipped from V and 4 bases from J, the junction kept 5 bases outside the gene matches. This CDR3 reads CASSLVDRGGYNEQFF. In DNA form, the CDR3 reads TGTGCCAGCAGCTTAGTGGACAGGGGAGGGTACAATGAGCAGTTCTTC.

This clonotype occurred a few times. The V gene is TRBV4-1, the J gene TRBJ1-1; TRBD1 might be the D (5 bases). CDR3 length: 16 residues. Deletions cut 4 bases from V and 1 base from J, with 16 bases between. Germline CDR1 is MGHRA and CDR2 is YSYEKL. This CDR3 reads CASSPQGLGGNTEAFF. The CDR3 region has the DNA TGCGCCAGCAGCCCCCAGGGCCTAGGTGGGAACACTGAAGCTTTCTTT.

As concerns this clonotype: Being one base from a much bigger clone, this may be a read error. The V and J genes are TRBV10-3 and TRBJ1-3; D call uncertain. Germline V gives CDR1 ENHRY, CDR2 SYGVKD. Trimming removed 4 bases at V and 4 bases at J, with 14 bases between. This CDR3 is built from 15 residues. CDR3 region: CAISGGSRVGNTIYF. Written as DNA, the CDR3 is TGTGCCATCAGTGGAGGGTCGAGGGTCGGAAACACCATATATTTT.

This clonotype is judged medium-sized. The rearrangement joins TRBV20-1 to TRBJ2-3; D is ambiguous. The CDR3 consists of 13 residues. Per the germline V gene, CDR1 is DFQATT and CDR2 is SNEGSKA (reference sequence). Trimming stripped 0 bases from V and 8 bases from J, with 12 bases between. The CDR3 nucleotides read TGCAGTGCTAGAGATGTGAGTCCAGGTACGCAGTATTTT. Protein sequence: CSARDVSPGTQYF.